Following are 27 T cell receptor beta chains from one sample sequenced in a study of shared clonotypes between healthy human individuals. Naive CD8 cells comprised CD45RO-negative, CCR7-positively selected cells, excluding terminally differentiated effector memory CD45RA+ cells. Using immunoSEQ multiplex PCR, the repertoire was profiled, and TCRdb retains in-frame clones only, with some absent. The table includes roughly 770,000 clones, around 96% detected once. The sequenced material came from naive CD8+ T cells sorted from blood. These receptors all come from a young man in good health.

CDR3 sequence: CASSQIGTSGTHEQYF. DNA for the CDR3: TGTGCCAGCAGCCAGATCGGGACTAGCGGGACCCACGAGCAGTACTTC. The rearrangement joins TRBV14 to TRBJ2-7; 13 bases are a match to TRBD2. The V segment lost 3 bases and the J segment 5 bases; nucleotides outside the gene matches: 7. The CDR3 runs to 16 residues. Germline V gene sequence: CDR1 SGHDN, CDR2 FVKESK.

The chain recombines TRBV7-7 with TRBJ2-3; TRBD2 matches at 8 bases. The V gene end was trimmed by 0 bases and the J gene end by 1 base; junction bases not matched to a gene: 0. The CDR3 is made up of 15 amino acids. Germline V lookup: CDR1 SSHAT, CDR2 FNYEAQ (reference sequence). The CDR3 DNA reads as TGTGCCAGCAGCTTAGCAGCGGGAGGCACAGATACGCAGTATTTT. This encodes CASSLAAGGTDTQYF.

V usage is TRBV9 and J usage is TRBJ1-5; no reliable D call. The germline V gene encodes CDR1 SGDLS and CDR2 YYNGEE. The CDR3 sequence is 15 residues long. V lost 0 bases and J lost 3, with 10 bases in between. CDR3 loop: CASSVGQAANQPQHF. CDR3 DNA sequence: TGTGCCAGCAGCGTAGGCCAGGCCGCCAATCAGCCCCAGCATTTT. Full variable domain (outside the CDR3, taken from reference TRBV9 and TRBJ1-5): DSGVTQTPKHLITATGQRVTLRCSPRSGDLSVYWYQQSLDQGLQFLIQYYNGEERAKGNILERFSAQQFPDLHSELNLSSLELGDSALYFCASSVGQAANQPQHFGDGTRLSIL.

The chain recombines TRBV4-1 with TRBJ2-7; 10 bases line up with TRBD2. Germline trimming cut 2 bases from V and 1 base from J; bases unmatched to any gene: 2. The CDR3 is made up of 15 amino acids. The germline gives CDR1 MGHRA, CDR2 YSYEKL. The CDR3 protein is CASSQPSGSSYEQYF. The CDR3 DNA reads as TGCGCCAGCAGCCAACCTAGCGGGAGTTCCTACGAGCAGTACTTC.

The CDR3 DNA reads TGTGCCAGCAGCTTGGCAATTCAGGGCTACACCGGGGAGCTGTTTTTT. It translates to CASSLAIQGYTGELFF. The chain couples TRBV5-4 to TRBJ2-2; a weak D match, TRBD1 (5 bases). The germline V and J ends were trimmed by 0 bases and 3 bases, with 12 bases remaining between them. CDR1 is SGHNT and CDR2 is YYREEE in the germline V gene (reference sequence). The CDR3 runs 16 residues.

V is TRBV25-1 and J is TRBJ2-5, with 9 bases that match TRBD1. Germline-derived CDR1 and CDR2 are MGHDK and SYGVNS. This CDR3 contains 16 residues. Germline trimming cut 3 bases from V and 4 bases from J; bases unmatched to any gene: 9. CDR3 residues: CASSDPLTGGGETQYF. As DNA, the CDR3 is TGTGCCAGCAGTGACCCGCTTACAGGGGGCGGAGAGACCCAGTACTTC.

The rearrangement uses TRBV11-2 and TRBJ2-5; 7 nucleotides agree with TRBD1. From germline, CDR1 is SGHAT and CDR2 FQNNGV. This CDR3 comprises 15 residues. Trimming cost V 5 bases and J 1 base; bases outside gene matches: 7. CDR3 protein: CASSPGDSIQETQYF. CDR3 nucleotides: TGTGCCAGCAGCCCCGGGGACAGCATCCAAGAGACCCAGTACTTC.

V usage is TRBV5-3 and J usage is TRBJ1-1; no reliable D call. TRBV5-3 is flagged as an ORF with uncertain function. Deletions cut 0 bases from V and 0 bases from J, with 12 bases between. The CDR3 runs to 16 residues. In DNA form, the CDR3 reads TGTGCCAGAAGCTTGGAAAGGTCCAGAGTGAACACTGAAGCTTTCTTT. This translates into CARSLERSRVNTEAFF.

Concerning this clone: Other DNA sequences in this sample translate to the same CDR3. The chain carries TRBV28 and TRBJ2-5; D is uncertain. The CDR3 runs to 12 residues. The V gene's germline CDR1 is MDHEN and CDR2 SYDVKM. V gave up 3 bases and J gave up 0 bases, with 2 bases separating them. The CDR3 DNA reads TGTGCCAGCAGTTTGGACCAAGAGACCCAGTACTTC. This encodes CASSLDQETQYF. Full variable domain (missing parts from reference TRBV28 and TRBJ2-5): DVKVTQSSRYLVKRTGEKVFLECVQDMDHENMFWYRQDPGLGLRLIYFSYDVKMKEKGDIPEGYSVSREKKERFSLILESASTNQTSMYLCASSLDQETQYFGPGTRLLVL.

This clone came up a few times. J is TRBJ2-5 and V is TRBV14; tentative D call: TRBD1 (5 bases). Germline V CDR1 and CDR2: SGHDN, FVKESK. V shed 0 bases and J shed 12 bases, with 14 bases lying between them. This CDR3 spans 13 amino acids. DNA of the CDR3: TGTGCCAGCAGCCAAGATCAAGGCAGGGTAAAGTACTTC. It is translated as CASSQDQGRVKYF.

The CDR3 DNA sequence: TGTGCCAGCAGCCAAGAAGGCCAGGTGGGTCCTCTATCCGAGCAGTACTTC. Translating gives CASSQEGQVGPLSEQYF. V and J are TRBV14 and TRBJ2-7; D is ambiguous. With 0 bases removed from V and 6 bases from J, the gap between germline ends came to 21 bases. This CDR3 has 17 residues. Germline V CDR1 and CDR2: SGHDN, FVKESK.

The CDR3 DNA reads TGTGCCAGCAGCTCGCCGGCAGGGCGCTACGAGCAGTACTTC. Its translation: CASSSPAGRYEQYF. The chain couples TRBV7-9 to TRBJ2-7; D may be TRBD1 (5 bases). V was shortened by 4 bases and J by 3 bases, with 13 bases between the two germline ends. This CDR3 is 14 amino acids long. The germline CDR1 and CDR2 sequences are SEHNR and FQNEAQ (reference sequence).

The genes are TRBV27 and TRBJ2-5, with TRBD2 identical over 11 bases. Unmatched junction bases numbered 6, after V lost 6 bases and J lost 3 bases. The CDR3 covers 15 residues. CDR1 is MNHEY and CDR2 is SMNVEV in the germline V gene (reference sequence). Here the CDR3 reads CASRGGTSGKETQYF. The CDR3 DNA is TGTGCCAGCAGAGGGGGGACTAGCGGAAAAGAGACCCAGTACTTC.

V is TRBV7-9 and J is TRBJ2-1, with a tentative D call TRBD1 (6 bases). Trimming took off 5 bases at V and 0 bases at J, with 14 bases between the two ends. Germline CDR1 is SEHNR and CDR2 is FQNEAQ (reference sequence). CDR3 length equals 16 residues. CDR3 in DNA: TGTGCCAGCAGCATCTGGACAGTAAGCTCCTACAATGAGCAGTTCTTC. The encoded protein is CASSIWTVSSYNEQFF.

V usage is TRBV9 and J usage is TRBJ1-1; D ambiguous. V was shortened by 4 bases and J by 0 bases, with 13 bases between the two germline ends. Germline-derived CDR1 and CDR2 are SGDLS and YYNGEE. CDR3 length: 15 amino acids. The CDR3 sequence is CASSPRSMMNTEAFF. DNA for the CDR3: TGTGCCAGCAGCCCTCGATCGATGATGAACACTGAAGCTTTCTTT. Full variable domain (outside the CDR3, taken from reference TRBV9 and TRBJ1-1): DSGVTQTPKHLITATGQRVTLRCSPRSGDLSVYWYQQSLDQGLQFLIQYYNGEERAKGNILERFSAQQFPDLHSELNLSSLELGDSALYFCASSPRSMMNTEAFFGQGTRLTVV.

The rearrangement links TRBV28 to TRBJ2-3, with D uncertain. V gave up 7 bases and J gave up 1 base, with 9 bases separating them. Germline lookup yields CDR1 MDHEN and CDR2 SYDVKM. The length of the CDR3 is 13 residues. The CDR3 is CASKDAGTDTQYF. CDR3 nucleotides: TGTGCCAGCAAGGATGCGGGCACAGATACGCAGTATTTT.

The rearrangement uses TRBV29-1 and TRBJ2-1; 7 nucleotides agree with TRBD2. CDR1 is SQVTM, CDR2 ANQGSEA, per germline. The CDR3 consists of 13 residues. The CDR3 DNA sequence: TGCTCGGGAGCTAGCGGTGCCTACAATGAGCAGTTCTTC. Translation gives CSGASGAYNEQFF.

The chain has TRBV4-1 and TRBJ2-7, with D unclear. The CDR3 contains 14 residues. V lost 0 bases and J 1 base, leaving 7 bases between the germline ends. Germline loops: CDR1 MGHRA, CDR2 YSYEKL. This chain's CDR3 is CASSQETLSYEQYF. CDR3 sequence (DNA): TGCGCCAGCAGCCAAGAGACCTTATCCTACGAGCAGTACTTC.

The rearrangement links TRBV4-1 to TRBJ1-4; 8 bases fit TRBD1. V shed 3 bases, J shed 0 bases, and the junction held 0 bases outside the gene matches. This CDR3 has 15 residues. Germline values: CDR1 MGHRA, CDR2 YSYEKL. The CDR3 bases are TGCGCCAGCAGCCAGGGACAGGCAACTAATGAAAAACTGTTTTTT. This encodes CASSQGQATNEKLFF.

The V and J genes are TRBV11-3 and TRBJ1-1; D is unresolved. V was clipped by 5 bases and J by 7 bases, with 14 bases between them. Per germline, CDR1 SGHNT and CDR2 YENEEA. The CDR3 consists of 13 residues. The CDR3 DNA reads TGTGCCAGCAGCCCAGCTGGAGGGCATGAAGCTTTCTTT. Translating gives CASSPAGGHEAFF. The complete variable domain, with remaining parts taken from reference TRBV11-3 and TRBJ1-1, reads EAGVVQSPRYKIIEKKQPVAFWCNPISGHNTLYWYLQNLGQGPELLIRYENEEAVDDSQLPKDRFSAERLKGVDSTLKIQPAELGDSAVYLCASSPAGGHEAFFGQGTRLTVV.

The V call is TRBV10-3, the J call TRBJ2-6; 11 positions agree with TRBD2. The trim removed 3 bases at V and 6 bases at J, leaving 10 bases unmatched. Germline V gene lookup returns CDR1 ENHRY and CDR2 SYGVKD. The CDR3 contains 18 residues. CDR3 protein: CAISDIRTSGSEANVLTF. CDR3 sequence (DNA): TGTGCCATCAGTGATATCAGAACTAGCGGGAGTGAGGCCAACGTCCTGACTTTC.

This chain joins TRBV7-6 and TRBJ2-7; D uncertain. Trimming took off 8 bases at V and 2 bases at J, with 16 bases between the two ends. In germline, CDR1 is SGHVS, CDR2 FNYEAQ. The CDR3 is 14 residues long. CDR3 in amino acids: CASRPEGPAYEQYF. CDR3 DNA: TGTGCCAGCCGGCCGGAAGGCCCGGCCTACGAGCAGTACTTC.

The chain uses TRBV5-8 and TRBJ1-1; possible D gene TRBD1, 5 bases. The CDR3 extends over 16 amino acids. CDR1 is SGHTS, CDR2 YDEGEE, per germline. The V and J ends lost 2 bases and 0 bases respectively, with 14 bases between them. The CDR3 bases are TGTGCCAGCAGCTTTTATGTCGGGGGATTGAACACTGAAGCTTTCTTT. Translating it yields CASSFYVGGLNTEAFF. Using reference TRBV5-8 and TRBJ1-1 for the parts outside the CDR3, the full variable domain is EAGVTQSPTHLIKTRGQQATLRCSPISGHTSVYWYQQALGLGLQFLLWYDEGEERNRGNFPPRFSGRQFPNYSSELNVNALELEDSALYLCASSFYVGGLNTEAFFGQGTRLTVV.

This chain connects TRBV7-9 to TRBJ2-7; 8 bases line up with TRBD1. The CDR3 length is 11 residues. Germline V lookup: CDR1 SEHNR, CDR2 FQNEAQ (reference sequence). The CDR3 reads CGLQGEYEQYF. Here the CDR3 DNA reads TGTGGACTACAGGGGGAGTACGAGCAGTACTTC.

The CDR3 DNA follows: TGCGCCAGCAGCTTGGCCATTAGCGGAAAAGAGACCCAGTACTTC. Protein sequence: CASSLAISGKETQYF. The chain couples TRBV5-1 to TRBJ2-5; weak D call: TRBD2 (6 bases). This CDR3 has 15 residues. The germline V gene has CDR1 SGHRS and CDR2 YFSETQ. The V end was cut by 0 bases, the J end by 3 bases, with 12 bases between.

The rearrangement uses TRBV28 and TRBJ2-3; the match to TRBD2 covers 10 bases. The CDR3 extends over 18 amino acids. Trimming cost V 2 bases and J 0 bases; bases outside gene matches: 8. Germline values: CDR1 MDHEN, CDR2 SYDVKM. The DNA of the CDR3 is TGTGCCAGCAGTTTAGAACTAGCGGGATCCACTAGCACAGATACGCAGTATTTT. Translated: CASSLELAGSTSTDTQYF.

The chain employs TRBV5-1 and TRBJ2-7, with D perhaps TRBD1 or TRBD2 (5 bases each). Germline V gives CDR1 SGHRS, CDR2 YFSETQ. CDR3 length equals 13 residues. V lost 4 bases and J lost 4, with 12 bases in between. DNA of the CDR3: TGCGCCAGCAGCCCGGGACCGGCATACGAGCAGTACTTC. Its protein product is CASSPGPAYEQYF.